A single sample is the source of the 25 T cell receptor beta chains below, sequenced in a study of CXCR3-negative and CXCR3-positive naive CD8 T cells. Carrying UMI labels, the TRB cDNA libraries were prepared through 5' RACE. TCRdb re-called the 5' RACE reads; every CDR3 protein appears as one record, without DNA. This sample's clone table lists over 100,000 distinct CDR3 sequences. The sequencing sample was made of naive CXCR3- CD8+ T cells from blood. This sample's subset: CD45RO-CCR7+CD27+CD95- naive CD8+ T cells lacking CXCR3 (TNR3-). The receptors originated from a human donor in good health. Some clones in this sample may be carry-over from other donors' samples.

The genes are TRBV12-3 or TRBV12-4 and TRBJ2-5; the D call from TCRdb, TRBD2, cannot be confirmed without DNA. The CDR3 runs 15 residues. The CDR3 is CASRSPGGLQETQYF.

The chain is built from TRBV21-1 and TRBJ2-7; with no DNA, the TCRdb D assignment of TRBD1 cannot be verified. TRBV21-1 is labeled a pseudogene. The CDR3 is 13 residues long. The CDR3 sequence: CASSRRADHEQYF.

The genes are TRBV28 and TRBJ1-5. Per germline, CDR1 MDHEN and CDR2 SYDVKM. This CDR3 region has 14 residues. Here the CDR3 reads CASSLSGNVQPQHF.

The J gene is TRBJ2-2, the V gene TRBV6-5; without DNA, the TCRdb call of TRBD2 cannot be checked. In germline, CDR1 is MNHEY, CDR2 SVGAGI. The CDR3 is 20 amino acids. This chain's CDR3 is CASSYSEGLAGGRNTGELFF.

CDR3 protein: CASSRGVSSYNEQFF. The genes are TRBV4-2 and TRBJ2-1. CDR3 length: 15 residues. Germline CDR1 is LGHNA and CDR2 is YNFKEQ.

This chain links TRBV5-1 with TRBJ2-1; TCRdb outputs TRBD2, but without DNA this stays unchecked. The CDR3 has 15 residues. CDR1 and CDR2 (germline): SGHRS, YFSETQ. CDR3 protein: CASSFVVAGHNEQLF.

The V gene is TRBV5-1, the J gene TRBJ2-2. Per germline, CDR1 SGHRS and CDR2 YFSETQ. CDR3 size: 12 residues. CDR3 amino acids: CASSLNTGELFF. The variable domain in full, completed from reference TRBV5-1 and TRBJ2-2, reads KAGVTQTPRYLIKTRGQQVTLSCSPISGHRSVSWYQQTPGQGLQFLFEYFSETQRNKGNFPGRFSGRQFSNSRSEMNVSTLELGDSALYLCASSLNTGELFFGEGSRLTVL.

This chain connects TRBV7-9 to TRBJ2-7; TCRdb reports TRBD2, a call that lacks DNA to check it against. The germline V gene encodes CDR1 SEHNR and CDR2 FQNEAQ (reference sequence). CDR3 length: 14 residues. The CDR3 here is CASSFAGLADEQYF.

The CDR3 sequence: CASTVYQETQYF. The chain couples TRBV6-1 to TRBJ2-5. This CDR3 has 12 residues. The V gene's germline CDR1 is MNHNS and CDR2 SASEGT.

The chain uses TRBV3-1 and TRBJ1-2; with no DNA, the TCRdb D assignment of TRBD1 cannot be verified. Germline V gene lookup returns CDR1 LGHDT and CDR2 YNNKEL (reference sequence). The CDR3 runs to 17 residues. CDR3 amino acids: CASSVTGRQARNYGYTF.

V is TRBV4-1 and J is TRBJ1-5; TCRdb reports TRBD1, a call that lacks DNA to check it against. Germline lookup yields CDR1 MGHRA and CDR2 YSYEKL. This CDR3 region has 14 residues. The CDR3 loop is CASSYGQGNQPQHF.

The chain uses TRBV21-1 and TRBJ2-1; lacking DNA, the TRBD2 call made by TCRdb goes unchecked. TRBV21-1 is listed as a pseudogene. The CDR3 is 14 residues long. CDR3 sequence: CASTLMRAYNEQFF.

The CDR3 is CASSLTKSGETQYF. The chain joins TRBV28 to TRBJ2-5; as DNA is missing, the TRBD2 call by TCRdb cannot be tested. The CDR3 has 14 residues. Per the germline V gene, CDR1 is MDHEN and CDR2 is SYDVKM.

This chain joins TRBV10-1 and TRBJ1-5; the TCRdb call, TRBD1, lacks DNA for checking. CDR3 length: 12 residues. The germline V gene has CDR1 WNHNN and CDR2 SYGVQD (reference sequence). CDR3 protein: CASSENRGPQHF.

The gene calls are TRBV29-1 and TRBJ2-7; TCRdb's D gene call, TRBD1, goes unchecked for lack of DNA. CDR3 length equals 14 residues. Looked up from germline, CDR1 is SQVTM and CDR2 is ANQGSEA. The CDR3 protein is CSVDTGENSYEQYF.

The V and J genes are TRBV20-1 and TRBJ2-6; the D call of TRBD1 rests on TCRdb alone, since no DNA is present to check it. Germline lookup yields CDR1 DFQATT and CDR2 SNEGSKA (reference sequence). The CDR3 consists of 17 residues. CDR3: CSARNRETGSGANVLTF.

V is TRBV11-2 and J is TRBJ2-2; TCRdb returns TRBD2, unconfirmable since there is no DNA. The CDR3 loop spans 16 amino acids. Germline values: CDR1 SGHAT, CDR2 FQNNGV. CDR3 residues: CASSSTGGGFGGELFF.

This chain links TRBV5-1 with TRBJ2-5; with no DNA, the TCRdb D assignment of TRBD1 cannot be verified. The CDR3 contains 15 residues. The germline CDR1 and CDR2 sequences are SGHRS and YFSETQ. The CDR3 reads CASSLDRAPQETQYF.

V usage is TRBV7-3 and J usage is TRBJ1-2. The germline gives CDR1 SGHTA, CDR2 FQGTGA. This CDR3 has 14 amino acids. The chain's CDR3 is CASSPSAANYGYTF.

The rearrangement joins TRBV14 to TRBJ2-7. The CDR3 loop spans 15 amino acids. Germline V lookup: CDR1 SGHDN, CDR2 FVKESK. CDR3 sequence reads: CASSRTSGTPYEQYF.

The J gene is TRBJ1-5, the V gene TRBV6-6. CDR1 and CDR2 (germline): MNHNY, SVGAGI (reference sequence). There are 13 residues in the CDR3. The CDR3 loop is CASSSHSNQPQHF.

The rearrangement joins TRBV19 to TRBJ1-2. The CDR3 runs 16 residues. Germline V gives CDR1 LNHDA, CDR2 SQIVND (reference sequence). The CDR3 protein is CASRPRNRGRNYGYTF.

The rearrangement links TRBV6-6 to TRBJ2-2. Germline V gene data show CDR1 as MNHNY and CDR2 as SVGAGI (reference sequence). The CDR3 is made up of 15 amino acids. The CDR3 reads CASSYSATQAGELFF.

The rearrangement joins TRBV24-1 to TRBJ2-1; TCRdb outputs TRBD1, but without DNA this stays unchecked. Germline CDR1 and CDR2: KGHDR and SFDVKD. This CDR3 has 13 amino acids. The CDR3 sequence is CATSDFSADEQFF.

CDR3 region: CASSLSLGIEGNQPQHF. V and J are TRBV7-9 and TRBJ1-5. The CDR3 has 17 residues. Looked up from germline, CDR1 is SEHNR and CDR2 is FQNEAQ (reference sequence). Full variable domain (outside the CDR3, taken from reference TRBV7-9 and TRBJ1-5): DTGVSQNPRHKITKRGQNVTFRCDPISEHNRLYWYRQTLGQGPEFLTYFQNEAQLEKSRLLSDRFSAERPKGSFSTLEIQRTEQGDSAMYLCASSLSLGIEGNQPQHFGDGTRLSIL.